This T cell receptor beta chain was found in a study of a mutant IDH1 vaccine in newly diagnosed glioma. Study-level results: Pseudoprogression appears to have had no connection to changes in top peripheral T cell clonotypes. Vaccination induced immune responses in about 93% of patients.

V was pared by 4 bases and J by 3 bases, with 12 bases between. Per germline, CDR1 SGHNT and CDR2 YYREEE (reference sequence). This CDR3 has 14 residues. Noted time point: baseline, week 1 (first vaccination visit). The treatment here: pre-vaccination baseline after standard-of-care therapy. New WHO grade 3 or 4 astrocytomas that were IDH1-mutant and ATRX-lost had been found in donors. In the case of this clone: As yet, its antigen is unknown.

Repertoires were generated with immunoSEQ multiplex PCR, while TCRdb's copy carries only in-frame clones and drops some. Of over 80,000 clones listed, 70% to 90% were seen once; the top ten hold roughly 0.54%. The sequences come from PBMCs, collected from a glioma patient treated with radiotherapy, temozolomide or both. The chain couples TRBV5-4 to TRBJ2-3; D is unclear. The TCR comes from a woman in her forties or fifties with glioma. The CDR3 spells CASSPTKGTDTQYF. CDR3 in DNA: TGTGCCAGCAGCCCAACGAAGGGTACAGATACGCAGTATTTT.